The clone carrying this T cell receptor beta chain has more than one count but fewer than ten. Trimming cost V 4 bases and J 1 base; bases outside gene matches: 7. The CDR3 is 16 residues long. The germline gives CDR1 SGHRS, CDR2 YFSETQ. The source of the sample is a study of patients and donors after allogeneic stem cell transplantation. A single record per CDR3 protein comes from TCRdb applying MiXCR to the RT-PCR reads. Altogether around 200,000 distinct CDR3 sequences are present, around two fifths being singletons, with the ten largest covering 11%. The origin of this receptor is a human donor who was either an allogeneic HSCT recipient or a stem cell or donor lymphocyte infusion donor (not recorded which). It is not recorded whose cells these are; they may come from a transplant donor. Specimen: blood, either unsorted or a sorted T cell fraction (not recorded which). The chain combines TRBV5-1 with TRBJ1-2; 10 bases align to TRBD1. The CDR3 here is CASSPLGQGVNYGYTF. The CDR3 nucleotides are TGCGCCAGCAGCCCTCTAGGACAGGGGGTTAACTATGGCTACACCTTC.